The T cell receptor (beta chain) under discussion was sequenced for a study of T-cell reconstitution after alpha-beta-depleted transplantation in children. This clonotype was counted a few times. Its antigen is currently unknown. V was trimmed by 3 bases and J by 5 bases, leaving 11 bases between them. The CDR3 covers 14 residues. Study-level findings and limits: Expanded graft clones numbering several hundred reportedly gave rise to alpha-beta T cells about two months after transplant. After one year, T-cell counts and TCRbeta diversity mostly came from new T cells.

TCRbeta library construction was performed incorporating unique molecular identifiers. Via MiXCR, TCRdb re-called the PCR reads, giving one row per CDR3 protein. The sample records a few hundred thousand distinct CDR3 sequences, over 10% being singletons. The source of this sequence is a male patient younger than 18 who had a stem cell transplant for acute myeloid leukemia, so the T cells may come from the graft donor. This chain uses TRBV12-3 or TRBV12-4 with TRBJ2-4; tentatively, D is TRBD2 (6 bases). This specimen consisted of PBMCs, mostly from graft donor cells, obtained 360 days after TCRalphabeta/CD19-depleted stem cell transplant. This CDR3 reads CASSFGGTENIQYF. DNA for the CDR3: TGTGCCAGCAGTTTTGGAGGGACTGAAAACATTCAGTACTTC.